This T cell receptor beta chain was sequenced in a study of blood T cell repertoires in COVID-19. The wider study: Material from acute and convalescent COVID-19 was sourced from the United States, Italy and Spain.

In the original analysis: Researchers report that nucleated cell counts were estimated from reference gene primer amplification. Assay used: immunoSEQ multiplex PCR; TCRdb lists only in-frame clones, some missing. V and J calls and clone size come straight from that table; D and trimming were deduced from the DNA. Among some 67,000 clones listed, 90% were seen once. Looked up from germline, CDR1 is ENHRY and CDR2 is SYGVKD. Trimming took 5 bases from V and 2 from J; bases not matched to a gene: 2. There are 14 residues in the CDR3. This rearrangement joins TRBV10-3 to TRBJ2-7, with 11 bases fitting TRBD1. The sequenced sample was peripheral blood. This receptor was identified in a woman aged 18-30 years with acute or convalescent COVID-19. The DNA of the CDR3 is TGTGCCATCAGTCCGGGACAGGGGGCCTACGAGCAGTACTTC. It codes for CAISPGQGAYEQYF.